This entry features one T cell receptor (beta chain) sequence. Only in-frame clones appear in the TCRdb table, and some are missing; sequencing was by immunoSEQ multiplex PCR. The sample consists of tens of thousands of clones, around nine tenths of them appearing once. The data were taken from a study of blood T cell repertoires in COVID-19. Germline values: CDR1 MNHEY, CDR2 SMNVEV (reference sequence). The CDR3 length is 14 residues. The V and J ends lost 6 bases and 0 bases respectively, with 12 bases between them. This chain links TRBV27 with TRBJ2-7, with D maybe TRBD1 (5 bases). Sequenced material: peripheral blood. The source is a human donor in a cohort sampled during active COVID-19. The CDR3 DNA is TGTGCCAGCAGACTACAGGTGCTCTCCTACGAGCAGTACTTC. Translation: CASRLQVLSYEQYF.